The 27 T cell receptor beta chains below come from one sample, sequenced in a study of shared clonotypes between healthy human individuals. Here immunoSEQ multiplex PCR was the method, and the copy in TCRdb shows in-frame clones only, minus some. This sample has 1.5 million to 1.9 million clones, with approximately 98% found just once. Sequencing input: naive CD4+ T cells sorted from blood. Described subset: CD45RA+ positively selected. The receptors originated from a man aged 30-40 years in good health.

CDR3 protein: CASSHLRFPTEAFF. Here the CDR3 DNA reads TGTGCCAGCAGCCATCTAAGGTTTCCCACTGAAGCTTTCTTT. The V call is TRBV14, the J call TRBJ1-1, with D unclear. With 3 bases removed from V and 4 bases from J, the gap between germline ends came to 12 bases. The germline gives CDR1 SGHDN, CDR2 FVKESK. The CDR3 runs to 14 residues.

V is TRBV7-2 and J is TRBJ2-7, with 8 bases fitting TRBD1. V was clipped by 7 bases and J by 2 bases; unmatched bases: 16. Germline-derived CDR1 and CDR2 are SGHTA and FQGNSA. CDR3 length: 17 residues. The DNA for the CDR3 is TGTGCCAGCACCGGACAGGGAAAAATAAATTCTACCTACGAGCAGTACTTC. Its translation is CASTGQGKINSTYEQYF.

The V and J genes are TRBV30 and TRBJ2-7; 12 nucleotides align to TRBD1. The CDR3 runs 18 residues. V was pared by 5 bases and J by 6 bases, with 20 bases of the junction left unmatched. CDR1 and CDR2 (germline): GTSNPN, SVGIG (reference sequence). CDR3 sequence reads: CAWRGQGALGGSLCEQYF. CDR3 nucleotides: TGTGCCTGGCGGGGACAGGGGGCATTGGGGGGTTCTCTTTGCGAGCAGTACTTC.

This sequence joins TRBV5-4 and TRBJ2-1; 9 bases agree with TRBD1. The CDR3 covers 15 residues. Germline CDR1 reads SGHNT; CDR2 reads YYREEE (reference sequence). The V gene end was trimmed by 4 bases and the J gene end by 0 bases; junction bases not matched to a gene: 2. CDR3 sequence (DNA): TGTGCCAGCAGCAGGGACAGGGCCTCCTACAATGAGCAGTTCTTC. It encodes CASSRDRASYNEQFF. The whole variable domain, remainder taken from reference TRBV5-4 and TRBJ2-1, is ETGVTQSPTHLIKTRGQQVTLRCSSQSGHNTVSWYQQALGQGPQFIFQYYREEENGRGNFPPRFSGLQFPNYSSELNVNALELDDSALYLCASSRDRASYNEQFFGPGTRLTVL.

V usage is TRBV6-1 and J usage is TRBJ2-6; no clear D gene. The germline V gene has CDR1 MNHNS and CDR2 SASEGT. Trimming cost V 5 bases and J 4 bases, with 9 bases left between them. This CDR3 spans 14 amino acids. The CDR3 protein is CASSHNLGANVLTF. As DNA, the CDR3 is TGTGCCAGCAGTCACAACTTGGGGGCCAACGTCCTGACTTTC.

The V and J genes are TRBV2 and TRBJ2-1; 13 bases align to TRBD2. The J segment lost 12 bases and the V segment lost 5 bases, leaving 10 bases of the junction unmatched. This CDR3 is built from 15 residues. Per germline, CDR1 SNHLY and CDR2 FYNNEI. The CDR3 here is CASSSTSGRTQGQFF. For the CDR3, the DNA is TGTGCCAGCAGTTCGACTAGCGGGAGGACACAGGGGCAGTTCTTC.

J is TRBJ1-2 and V is TRBV7-9; D is undetermined. The germline V and J ends were trimmed by 5 bases and 2 bases, with 9 bases remaining between them. Per germline, CDR1 SEHNR and CDR2 FQNEAQ (reference sequence). CDR3 length: 13 amino acids. DNA for the CDR3: TGTGCCAGCAGCACCGAGGCCAACTATGGCTACACCTTC. Translated, it gives CASSTEANYGYTF.

The chain combines TRBV14 with TRBJ1-1; no firm D call. The V gene's germline CDR1 is SGHDN and CDR2 FVKESK. The CDR3 totals 11 residues. The ends were cut back, 5 bases at V and 5 bases at J, with 6 bases in the middle. CDR3 DNA sequence: TGTGCCAGCAGCGTGCGTACTGAAGCTTTCTTT. Encoded protein: CASSVRTEAFF.

Remarks on this clone: Other DNA sequences in this specimen translate into the identical CDR3. J is TRBJ1-2 and V is TRBV19; D is uncertain. CDR1 is LNHDA and CDR2 is SQIVND in the germline V gene (reference sequence). The V end lost 1 base, the J end lost 6 bases, and 9 bases lay between the germline ends. The CDR3 runs to 13 residues. The CDR3 region is CASSIVGVDGYTF. The CDR3 DNA reads TGTGCCAGTAGTATAGTAGGAGTCGATGGCTACACCTTC.

This chain joins TRBV4-1 and TRBJ2-1; 9 bases are shared with TRBD2. Germline-derived CDR1 and CDR2 are MGHRA and YSYEKL. The CDR3 sequence is 15 residues long. V lost 4 bases, J lost 7 bases, and 8 bases stayed unmatched. In DNA form, the CDR3 reads TGCGCCAGCAGCCCCCTAGCGGGATCTGTGAATGAGCAGTTCTTC. Encoded protein: CASSPLAGSVNEQFF.

This clone was seen just once. V gene TRBV5-6 combines with J gene TRBJ2-7; 12 bases match TRBD2. CDR1 and CDR2 (germline): SGHDT, YYEEEE. V shed 1 base and J 6 bases; nucleotides not matched to a gene: 11. This CDR3 is built from 17 residues. CDR3 sequence reads: CASSLLAGGSLPSEQYF. The DNA for the CDR3 is TGTGCCAGCAGCTTGCTAGCGGGAGGGAGTCTCCCTTCCGAGCAGTACTTC. The full variable domain, its missing parts supplied by reference TRBV5-6 and TRBJ2-7, is DAGVTQSPTHLIKTRGQQVTLRCSPKSGHDTVSWYQQALGQGPQFIFQYYEEEERQRGNFPDRFSGHQFPNYSSELNVNALLLGDSALYLCASSLLAGGSLPSEQYFGPGTRLTVT.

The J gene is TRBJ2-1, the V gene TRBV5-4, with a weak D call TRBD2 (5 bases). From germline, CDR1 is SGHNT and CDR2 YYREEE (reference sequence). The CDR3 spans 16 residues. With 5 bases removed from V and 8 bases from J, the gap between germline ends came to 23 bases. Written as DNA, the CDR3 is TGTGCCAGCAGGGTGGGTAGTGTAGGACTCGGCGATGAGCAGTTCTTC. It yields the protein CASRVGSVGLGDEQFF.

The chain links TRBV28 to TRBJ2-7, with 7 nucleotides matching TRBD2. CDR3 length: 16 residues. Germline V gene lookup returns CDR1 MDHEN and CDR2 SYDVKM. V lost 5 bases and J lost 0; bases outside the gene matches: 10. The CDR3 reads CASSRESGGFSYEQYF. In nucleotides, the CDR3 is TGTGCCAGCAGTCGGGAGTCGGGAGGCTTCTCCTACGAGCAGTACTTC.

The gene calls are TRBV9 and TRBJ1-4, with unresolved D. Germline V CDR1 and CDR2: SGDLS, YYNGEE. This CDR3 region has 15 residues. The V end lost 0 bases, the J end lost 0 bases, and 6 bases lay between the germline ends. The CDR3 bases are TGTGCCAGCAGCGTAGAACCAGCAACTAATGAAAAACTGTTTTTT. As protein: CASSVEPATNEKLFF.

The genes are TRBV14 and TRBJ2-7; 12 bases align to TRBD2. Germline V lookup: CDR1 SGHDN, CDR2 FVKESK. The CDR3 is 18 residues long. The V segment lost 3 bases and the J segment 6 bases; nucleotides outside the gene matches: 15. CDR3 nucleotides: TGTGCCAGCAGCCACACTCTAGCGGGAGGGCCTCGTTCTGGCGAGCAGTACTTC. This codes for CASSHTLAGGPRSGEQYF.

This clone was counted once. V and J are TRBV28 and TRBJ2-1; D not certain. Germline CDR1 and CDR2: MDHEN and SYDVKM. V shed 5 bases and J shed 9 bases, with 11 bases lying between them. The CDR3 is made up of 12 amino acids. The CDR3 here is CASSTRRGEQFF. CDR3 bases: TGTGCCAGCAGTACCAGGCGAGGTGAGCAGTTCTTC. Based on the CDR3 plus reference TRBV28 and TRBJ2-1, the full variable domain is DVKVTQSSRYLVKRTGEKVFLECVQDMDHENMFWYRQDPGLGLRLIYFSYDVKMKEKGDIPEGYSVSREKKERFSLILESASTNQTSMYLCASSTRRGEQFFGPGTRLTVL.

The V and J genes are TRBV4-1 and TRBJ2-7; maybe TRBD2 (5 bases). The CDR3 covers 14 residues. Germline values: CDR1 MGHRA, CDR2 YSYEKL. V lost 4 bases and J lost 4, with 14 bases in between. CDR3 nucleotides: TGCGCCAGCAGCCGGGAACTAGTGGCTTACGAGCAGTACTTC. Translation gives CASSRELVAYEQYF.

This chain connects TRBV7-2 to TRBJ1-1, with 8 positions matching TRBD1. CDR3 size: 16 residues. V shed 1 base, J shed 4 bases, and the junction held 8 bases outside the gene matches. The germline V gene has CDR1 SGHTA and CDR2 FQGNSA. CDR3 nucleotides: TGTGCCAGCAGCTTAGAGGCAGGGGGCTTGGGCACTGAAGCTTTCTTT. Amino acids: CASSLEAGGLGTEAFF.

This chain uses TRBV6-5 with TRBJ2-1; tentatively, D is TRBD1 (6 bases). The CDR3 consists of 15 residues. Per the germline V gene, CDR1 is MNHEY and CDR2 is SVGAGI. Trimming took off 5 bases at V and 4 bases at J, with 15 bases between the two ends. This CDR3 reads CASSRTAGAYNEQFF. For the CDR3, the DNA is TGTGCCAGCAGTAGGACAGCCGGGGCATACAATGAGCAGTTCTTC.

The CDR3, as DNA: TGCGCCAGCAGCTTGGTCCCCCCTGGGGTTGAGCAGTTCTTC. Its protein is CASSLVPPGVEQFF. V usage is TRBV5-1 and J usage is TRBJ2-1; D is undetermined. CDR1 SGHRS and CDR2 YFSETQ come from the germline V gene. V was trimmed by 0 bases and J by 9 bases, leaving 13 bases between them. The CDR3 sequence is 14 residues long.

The chain uses TRBV29-1 and TRBJ2-1; 10 bases are shared with TRBD2. V trimming: 6 bases; J trimming: 9 bases; junction bases outside the gene matches: 5. CDR3 length: 12 amino acids. CDR1 SQVTM and CDR2 ANQGSEA come from the germline V gene. CDR3 amino acids: CSVASGGFEQFF. The CDR3 DNA follows: TGCAGCGTAGCTAGCGGGGGATTTGAGCAGTTCTTC.

This clone occurred once. The rearrangement links TRBV27 to TRBJ2-5; unclear D gene. CDR1 and CDR2 (germline): MNHEY, SMNVEV (reference sequence). V was cut by 0 bases and J by 5 bases, with 13 bases left in between. This CDR3 is built from 15 residues. CDR3 bases: TGTGCCAGCAGTTTATCTTGGTCGAGCACGGAGACCCAGTACTTC. It codes for CASSLSWSSTETQYF.

This chain uses TRBV28 with TRBJ2-7, with no clear D. V gave up 8 bases and J gave up 2 bases, with 13 bases separating them. Germline V lookup: CDR1 MDHEN, CDR2 SYDVKM. The CDR3 spans 13 residues. This CDR3 reads CASAAPRTYEQYF. The CDR3, as DNA: TGTGCCAGCGCGGCCCCTAGAACCTACGAGCAGTACTTC.

The chain carries TRBV6-1 and TRBJ1-2, with 11 bases lining up with TRBD1. The CDR3 runs to 15 residues. V was clipped by 6 bases and J by 3 bases; unmatched bases: 6. Germline V gene data show CDR1 as MNHNS and CDR2 as SASEGT. Written as DNA, the CDR3 is TGTGCCAGCAGCTTAGGGACAGGGGGGTACTATGGCTACACCTTC. This gives the protein CASSLGTGGYYGYTF.

The chain combines TRBV28 with TRBJ2-1; 9 positions agree with TRBD1. The CDR3 length is 16 residues. The germline CDR1 and CDR2 sequences are MDHEN and SYDVKM. The V and J ends lost 6 bases and 6 bases, in that order; junction bases with no gene match: 12. The CDR3 nucleotides read TGTGCCAGCAGACCCGAACCGGGACAGGGTATCAATGAGCAGTTCTTC. Translation gives CASRPEPGQGINEQFF.

This chain connects TRBV5-1 to TRBJ2-7; TRBD2 matches at 8 bases. In germline, CDR1 is SGHRS, CDR2 YFSETQ. The CDR3 runs to 17 residues. J lost 3 bases, V lost 4 bases, and 15 bases had no gene match. This chain's CDR3 is CASSPRGLTREGYEQYF. The CDR3 nucleotides read TGCGCCAGCAGCCCGCGAGGGCTGACCCGGGAGGGCTACGAGCAGTACTTC.

The chain employs TRBV5-5 and TRBJ1-2, with D maybe TRBD1 (5 bases). The V gene's germline CDR1 is SGHKS and CDR2 YYEKEE (reference sequence). The CDR3 is made up of 15 amino acids. The V gene lost 0 bases and the J gene lost 3 bases, with 12 bases spanning the gap. CDR3 coding DNA: TGTGCCAGCAGCTTGGGGGTGAGACAGTACTATGGCTACACCTTC. This codes for CASSLGVRQYYGYTF.